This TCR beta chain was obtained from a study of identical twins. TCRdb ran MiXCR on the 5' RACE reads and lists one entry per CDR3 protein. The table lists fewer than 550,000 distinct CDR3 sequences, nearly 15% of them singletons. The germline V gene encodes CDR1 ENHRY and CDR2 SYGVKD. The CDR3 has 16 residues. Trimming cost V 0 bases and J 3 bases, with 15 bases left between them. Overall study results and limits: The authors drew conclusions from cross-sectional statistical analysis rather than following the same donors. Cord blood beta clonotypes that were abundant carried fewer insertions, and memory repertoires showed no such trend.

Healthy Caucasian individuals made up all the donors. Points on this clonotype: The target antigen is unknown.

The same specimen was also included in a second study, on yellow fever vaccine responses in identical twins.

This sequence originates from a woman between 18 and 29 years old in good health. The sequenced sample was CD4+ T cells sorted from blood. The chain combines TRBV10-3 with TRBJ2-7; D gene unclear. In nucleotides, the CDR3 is TGTGCCATCAGTGAGTCGAGGTCGACTGACGGCTACGAGCAGTACTTC. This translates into CAISESRSTDGYEQYF.